Each of the 8 T cell receptor beta chains below was sequenced from the same sample in a study of prognosis after radiotherapy for stage I lung cancer. Two-round multiplex PCR, the amplification method, yielded TCR beta CDR3 from genomic DNA. The first round of PCR was done with primers that matched each TRBV and TRBJ gene. TCRdb re-called the multiplex PCR reads through MiXCR, storing one row per CDR3 protein. The sample shows roughly 30,000 distinct CDR3 sequences, 25% to 40% of them seen only once. The input for sequencing was PBMCs, taken before or after stereotactic body radiation therapy (not recorded which). These receptors all stem from a donor aged 50 or older with non-small cell lung cancer.

V is TRBV12-3 or TRBV12-4 and J is TRBJ1-2; no reliable D call. There are 15 residues in the CDR3. Trimming shortened V by 3 bases and J by 0 bases, and 11 bases separated the two germline ends. CDR3 in DNA: TGTGCCAGCAGTTTCATTCAGGACCCTAACTATGGCTACACCTTC. Its protein product is CASSFIQDPNYGYTF.

There are many counts of this clonotype. This sequence joins TRBV30 and TRBJ2-3, with D possibly being TRBD1 (6 bases). The germline V gene has CDR1 GTSNPN and CDR2 SVGIG (reference sequence). V gave up 3 bases and J gave up 1 base, with 8 bases separating them. The CDR3 extends over 13 amino acids. In DNA form, the CDR3 reads TGTGCCTGGAGCAGGGGCCGCACAGATACGCAGTATTTT. It specifies CAWSRGRTDTQYF.

The rearrangement uses TRBV19 and TRBJ1-1; D ambiguous. Trimming removed 2 bases at V and 4 bases at J, with 14 bases between. Germline V gene data show CDR1 as LNHDA and CDR2 as SQIVND (reference sequence). This CDR3 spans 15 amino acids. For the CDR3, the DNA is TGTGCCAGTAGTATATCACCTCAGTGTCTCACTGAAGCTTTCTTT. Its protein product is CASSISPQCLTEAFF.

This clonotype was observed many times. The gene calls are TRBV28 and TRBJ1-2; D is uncertain. Trimming shortened V by 3 bases and J by 4 bases, and 12 bases separated the two germline ends. CDR1 is MDHEN and CDR2 is SYDVKM in the germline V gene. This CDR3 region has 14 residues. The CDR3 loop reads CASSFDPETYGYTF. The CDR3 nucleotides read TGTGCCAGCAGTTTTGACCCGGAAACCTATGGCTACACCTTC.

The sample holds many counts of this clonotype. The chain combines TRBV7-3 with TRBJ2-2; D possibly uses TRBD1 or TRBD2 (5 bases each). There are 15 residues in the CDR3. The germline gives CDR1 SGHTA, CDR2 FQGTGA. Trimming removed 8 bases at V and 7 bases at J, with 20 bases between. The CDR3 DNA follows: TGTGCCAGCTCGAGCACAGGTCGGGGAAACGGGGAGCTGTTTTTT. As protein: CASSSTGRGNGELFF.

V usage is TRBV2 and J usage is TRBJ2-1; 7 bases line up with TRBD2. The junction had 9 bases not matched to a gene; V was cut back by 8 bases and J by 8 bases. Germline values: CDR1 SNHLY, CDR2 FYNNEI. CDR3 length: 13 residues. In DNA form, the CDR3 reads TGTGCCAGCGGGCGGGGGTCGTGGGATGAGCAGTTCTTC. Translation gives CASGRGSWDEQFF.

Points on this clonotype: Given a much more abundant clone one base away, this may be a read error. The rearrangement uses TRBV5-4 and TRBJ1-5; D perhaps matches TRBD1 (6 bases). There are 13 residues in the CDR3. Germline V gives CDR1 SGHNT, CDR2 YYREEE (reference sequence). In DNA form, the CDR3 reads TGTGCCATCAGCGCCGACAGGCATCAGCCCCAGCATTTT. Protein product: CAISADRHQPQHF.

The sample holds many counts of this clonotype. The chain links TRBV5-1 to TRBJ1-3; D is ambiguous. Germline V gene sequence: CDR1 SGHRS, CDR2 YFSETQ. The length of the CDR3 is 16 residues. V was cut by 0 bases and J by 0 bases, with 10 bases left in between. The CDR3 loop reads CASSLGGYNSGNTIYF. For the CDR3, the DNA is TGCGCCAGCAGCTTGGGGGGATACAACTCTGGAAACACCATATATTTT.